The source of this T cell receptor beta chain is a study of cytomegalovirus exposure and HLA in healthy donors. As concerns this clone: Its antigen remains unidentified.

The PCR was carried out with 60 Vbeta primers and 13 Jbeta primers. The data were produced by immunoSEQ multiplex PCR, yet TCRdb's version contains in-frame clones alone and is incomplete. This repertoire shows some 170,000 clones, 70% to 85% found once; its top ten account for 2.5%. The CDR3 is made up of 17 amino acids. The germline gives CDR1 MNHNS, CDR2 SASEGT. Study results and limitations: The authors later linked a missense DCLRE1C variant to TCR beta V- and J-gene trimming.

Input material: PBMCs. This receptor was identified in a human donor in good health. The chain links TRBV6-1 to TRBJ2-5, with 7 bases aligning to TRBD1. The J call could be wrong; TRBJ2-7 is a better fit for the DNA end. CDR3 coding DNA: TGTGCCAGCAGTGGAACCCCCAAAGACAGGGCACCCTACGAGCAGTACTTC. Translation gives CASSGTPKDRAPYEQYF.